This T cell receptor (beta chain) was retrieved from a study of PD-1 blockade in classical Hodgkin lymphoma. With no exception, relapse followed autologous stem cell transplantation in all patients, and brentuximab vedotin exposure varied. Whole-study results and caveats: Patients with a complete response exhibited baseline diversity comparable to newly diagnosed patients.

Sequencing was performed with immunoSEQ multiplex PCR; in TCRdb, only in-frame clones are kept and a portion is missing. The data hold fewer than 70,000 clones, with approximately 90% observed a single time. With regard to this clone: The target antigen is unknown.

The CDR3 length is 15 residues. V lost 6 bases and J lost 1, with 15 bases in between. Germline-derived CDR1 and CDR2 are MNHNY and SVGAGI (reference sequence). Material: peripheral blood mononuclear cells (PBMCs), obtained before the second cycle of nivolumab. The sequence came from a human donor with classical Hodgkin lymphoma. The V and J genes are TRBV6-6 and TRBJ1-1, with D unclear. CDR3: CASRGVRIENTEAFF. In nucleotides, the CDR3 is TGTGCCAGCAGAGGCGTTAGGATCGAGAACACTGAAGCTTTCTTT.